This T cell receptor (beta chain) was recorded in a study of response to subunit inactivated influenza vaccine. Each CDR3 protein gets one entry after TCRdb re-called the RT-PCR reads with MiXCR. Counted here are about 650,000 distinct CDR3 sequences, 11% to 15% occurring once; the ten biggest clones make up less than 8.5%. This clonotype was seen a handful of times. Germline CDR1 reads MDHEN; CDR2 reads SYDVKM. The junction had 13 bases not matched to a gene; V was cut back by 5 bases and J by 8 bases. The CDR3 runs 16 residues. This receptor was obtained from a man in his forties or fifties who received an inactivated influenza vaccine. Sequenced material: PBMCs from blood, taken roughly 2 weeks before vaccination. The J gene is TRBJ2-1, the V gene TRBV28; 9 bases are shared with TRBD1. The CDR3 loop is CASSDALGQGIHEQFF. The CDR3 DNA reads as TGTGCCAGCAGTGATGCTCTGGGACAGGGCATCCATGAGCAGTTCTTC.